The rows below give T cell receptor beta chains drawn from one sample of a study of blood T cells in healthy people across ages. TCRdb redid the calling of the 5' RACE reads with MiXCR, one entry per CDR3 protein. This sample has about 780,000 distinct CDR3 sequences, with around half found just once. Material: blood. The receptors originated from a man at least 80 years old in good health. Both conserved end residues are part of each CDR3. A D gene is named only where the DNA matches it firmly. Expanded clones are given a class, and other clones once, few, many or no size at all.

NA	TRBV20-1	TRBD2	TRBJ2-1	TGCAGTGCTAGGGACCTAGCGGGAGGGCCCCATGAGCAGTTCTTC	CSARDLAGGPHEQFF
NA	TRBV6-4	NA	TRBJ2-1	TGTGCCAGCAGTGACCCCGTTTGGGGTGAGCAGTTCTTC	CASSDPVWGEQFF
NA	TRBV4-1	TRBD2	TRBJ2-7	TGCGCCAGCAGCCAAGAGGCGGGAGGGCCTAACGAGCAGTACTTC	CASSQEAGGPNEQYF
many	TRBV25-1	NA	TRBJ2-5	TGTGCCAGCAGTGCCCAGGGTGTCAGGGTGTACTTC	CASSAQGVRVYF
few	TRBV29-1	TRBD1	TRBJ2-3	TGCAGCGTCGACAGGGCCTTCACAGATACGCAGTATTTT	CSVDRAFTDTQYF
NA	TRBV20-1	NA	TRBJ2-1	TGCAGTGCTAGTAAACCGTCGGGTCAATATGGGCAGTTCTTC	CSASKPSGQYGQFF
NA	TRBV29-1	TRBD2	TRBJ2-1	TGCAGCGCGCAGACTAGCGGAGGGATCGATGAGCAGTTCTTC	CSAQTSGGIDEQFF
NA	TRBV20-1	NA	TRBJ2-7	TGCAGTGCTAGATCTCCGGGACGGATGTACGAGCAGTACTTC	CSARSPGRMYEQYF
NA	TRBV7-9	TRBD1	TRBJ2-5	TGTGCCAGCAGCGTAGCAACAGGGGCAGAGACCCAGTACTTC	CASSVATGAETQYF
few	TRBV12-3/TRBV12-4	TRBD2	TRBJ2-3	TGTGCCAGCAGGCTCCCGACTAGCGGGAGGGCCGATCATCAAGATACGCAGTATTTT	CASRLPTSGRADHQDTQYF
few	TRBV29-1	NA	TRBJ2-1	TGCAGCGTAGATGGGTTAGAGGGACTCAATGAGCAGTTCTTC	CSVDGLEGLNEQFF
NA	TRBV5-6	NA	TRBJ2-1	TGTGCCAGCAGCTTTGGGGCTTGTGAGCAGTTCTTC	CASSFGACEQFF
many	TRBV12-3/TRBV12-4	NA	TRBJ2-6	TGTGCCAGCAGTTTAGCTGGGGCCAACGTCCTGACTTTC	CASSLAGANVLTF
few	TRBV6-6	NA	TRBJ2-7	TGTGCCTCCGAGAAATACAAGCAGTACTTC	CASEKYKQYF
NA	TRBV28	NA	TRBJ1-5	TGTGCTCCTGGGGGGACTAGCAATCAGCCCCAGCATTTT	CAPGGTSNQPQHF
few	TRBV4-2	NA	TRBJ2-7	TGTGCCAGCAGCGGGTTTTTGGGCTCCTACGAGCAGTACTTC	CASSGFLGSYEQYF
NA	TRBV20-1	NA	TRBJ1-2	TGCAGTGCTAGAGATTCGAGAATCCTAAGGGACTATGGCTACACCTTC	CSARDSRILRDYGYTF
NA	TRBV27	NA	TRBJ2-5	TGTGCCAGCAGTGTAATTAGCCAGGGAGAGCAGTACTTC	CASSVISQGEQYF
NA	TRBV10-3	NA	TRBJ2-7	TGTGCCATCAGTCGACAAGAGAGCTCCTACGAGCAGTACTTC	CAISRQESSYEQYF
NA	TRBV9	TRBD2	TRBJ2-1	TGTGCCAGCAGCGTGGGTTGGCGGGGGGGCTCCTACAATGAGCAGTTCTTC	CASSVGWRGGSYNEQFF
few	TRBV20-1	NA	TRBJ2-1	TGCAGTGCTAGAATTCCTGTGCGCTCCTACAATGAGCAGTTCTTC	CSARIPVRSYNEQFF
NA	TRBV27	NA	TRBJ2-7	TGTGCCAGCAGTTTATCACTCTGGGACGAGCAGTACTTC	CASSLSLWDEQYF
NA	TRBV4-2	NA	TRBJ2-5	TGTGCCAGCAGCCAACTCGCGGGCGCCAGAGAGACCCAGTACTTC	CASSQLAGARETQYF
few	TRBV7-2	NA	TRBJ2-2	TGTGCCAGCAGCTTAACTAGTGCGCCCAACACCGGGGAGCTGTTTTTT	CASSLTSAPNTGELFF
NA	TRBV7-8	NA	TRBJ2-2	TGTGCCAGCAGCTTGGGTTCGGGGCAGGGAAACACCGGGGAGCTGTTTTTT	CASSLGSGQGNTGELFF
NA	TRBV7-3	TRBD2	TRBJ2-7	TGTGCCAGCAGGGGACTAGCGGGGGCCGACGAGCAGTACTTC	CASRGLAGADEQYF
NA	TRBV12-3/TRBV12-4	NA	TRBJ2-7	TGTGCCAGCAGCCTAGGGCATAACTACGAGCAGTACTTC	CASSLGHNYEQYF
NA	TRBV7-9	NA	TRBJ2-7	TGTGCCCTACCCGCCCTGAGCTCCTACAATGAGCAGTACTTC	CALPALSSYNEQYF
NA	TRBV5-5	TRBD1	TRBJ2-4	TGTGCCAGCAGCCCTTACAGGGGTATGAGCAAAAACATTCAGTACTTC	CASSPYRGMSKNIQYF
NA	TRBV6-2/TRBV6-3	NA	TRBJ2-5	TGTGCCAGCAGTTCGAACCCTAGTGAGTGGTTCAACAATGAGCAGTACTTC	CASSSNPSEWFNNEQYF
NA	TRBV27	NA	TRBJ1-5	TGTGCCAGCAGAGGAGCAGGGTCAAATCAGCCCCAGCATTTT	CASRGAGSNQPQHF
few	TRBV12-5	TRBD2	TRBJ2-7	TGTGCTAGTGGTGCTCGGACGGGAGGTGACGAGCAGTACTTC	CASGARTGGDEQYF
NA	TRBV29-1	TRBD1	TRBJ1-2	TGCAGCGCCTTTGACCGGGACAGCCGTAACTATGGCTACACCTTC	CSAFDRDSRNYGYTF
NA	TRBV7-9	TRBD2	TRBJ2-3	TGTGCCAGCAGCTCCGGGACTAGCGGGAGGGCGATAGATACGCAGTATTTT	CASSSGTSGRAIDTQYF
NA	TRBV20-1	TRBD2	TRBJ2-3	TGCAGTGCTAGAGTGGCGGGGGTCACAGATACGCAGTATTTT	CSARVAGVTDTQYF
few	TRBV5-1	TRBD2	TRBJ2-1	TGCGCCAGCTTTGGGGAGGGTGGAAATGAGCAGTTCTTC	CASFGEGGNEQFF
few	TRBV28	NA	TRBJ2-1	TGTGCCAGCAGTTTCCCAGGTCGTGAGGATGAGCAGTTCTTC	CASSFPGREDEQFF
NA	TRBV4-3	TRBD1	TRBJ2-3	TGCGCCAGCAGCCAAGGAGGGGGCCCCAGCACAGATACGCAGTATTTT	CASSQGGGPSTDTQYF
NA	TRBV2	NA	TRBJ1-2	TGTGCCAGCAGTGCCGTTAGGGCGGAGTATGGCTACACCTTC	CASSAVRAEYGYTF
few	TRBV7-2	TRBD2	TRBJ2-3	TGTGCCAGCAGCTTAGGGGCTAGCGGGAGGGATACGCAGTATTTT	CASSLGASGRDTQYF
NA	TRBV7-2	TRBD2	TRBJ2-1	TGTGCCAGCAGCTTCCTAAGGCTAGCGGGTAATATCGATGAGCAGTTCTTC	CASSFLRLAGNIDEQFF